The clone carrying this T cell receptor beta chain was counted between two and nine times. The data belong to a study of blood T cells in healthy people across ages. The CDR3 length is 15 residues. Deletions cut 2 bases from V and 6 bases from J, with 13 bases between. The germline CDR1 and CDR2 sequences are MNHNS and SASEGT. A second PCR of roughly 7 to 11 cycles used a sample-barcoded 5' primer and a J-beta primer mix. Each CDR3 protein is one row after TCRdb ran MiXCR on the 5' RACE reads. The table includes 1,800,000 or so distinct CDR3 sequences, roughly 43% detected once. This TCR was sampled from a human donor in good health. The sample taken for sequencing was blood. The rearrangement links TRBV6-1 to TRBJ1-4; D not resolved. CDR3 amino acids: CASSEWRGIDEKLFF. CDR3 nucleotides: TGTGCCAGCAGTGAATGGAGAGGGATCGATGAAAAACTGTTTTTT.